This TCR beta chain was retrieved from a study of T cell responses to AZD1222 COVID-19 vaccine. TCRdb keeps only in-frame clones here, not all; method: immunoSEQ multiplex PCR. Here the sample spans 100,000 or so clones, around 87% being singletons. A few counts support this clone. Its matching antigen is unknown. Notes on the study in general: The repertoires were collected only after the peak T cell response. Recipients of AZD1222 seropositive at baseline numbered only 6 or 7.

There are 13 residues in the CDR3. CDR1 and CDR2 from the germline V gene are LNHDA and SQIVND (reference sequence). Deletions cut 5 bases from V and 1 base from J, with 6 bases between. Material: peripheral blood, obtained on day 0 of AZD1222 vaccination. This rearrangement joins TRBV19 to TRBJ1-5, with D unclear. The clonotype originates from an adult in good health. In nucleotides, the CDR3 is TGTGCCAGTAGTGTCGGCAGCAATCAGCCCCAGCATTTT. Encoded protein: CASSVGSNQPQHF. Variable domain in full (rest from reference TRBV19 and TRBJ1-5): DGGITQSPKYLFRKEGQNVTLSCEQNLNHDAMYWYRQDPGQGLRLIYYSQIVNDFQKGDIAEGYSVSREKKESFPLTVTSAQKNPTAFYLCASSVGSNQPQHFGDGTRLSIL.